This TCR beta chain was identified in a study of OX40 agonist ivuxolimab in advanced cancers. TCRdb keeps only in-frame clones here, not all; method: immunoSEQ multiplex PCR. The table records some 30,000 clones, 81% of them present only once. The CDR3 spans 13 residues. In germline, CDR1 is SGHTA, CDR2 FQGNSA. Trimming left V 8 bases short and J 0 bases short, with 9 bases between. The starting material was CD4+ or CD8+ T cells sorted from blood, obtained in a trial of the OX40 agonist ivuxolimab. This receptor was obtained from an adult with an advanced solid tumor such as melanoma, head and neck, liver or kidney cancer. The V call is TRBV7-2, the J call TRBJ2-3; a possible D gene is TRBD2 (5 bases). The CDR3, as DNA: TGTGCCAGCCGGGAATCTAGCACAGATACGCAGTATTTT. Its protein product is CASRESSTDTQYF. Combining the CDR3 with reference TRBV7-2 and TRBJ2-3 gives the whole variable domain GAGVSQSPSNKVTEKGKDVELRCDPISGHTALYWYRQSLGQGLEFLIYFQGNSAPDKSGLPSDRFSAERTGGSVSTLTIQRTQQEDSAVYLCASRESSTDTQYFGPGTRLTVL.